A single sample gave rise to the 21 T cell receptor beta chains below, sequenced in a study of response to subunit inactivated influenza vaccine. In TCRdb, the RT-PCR reads were re-called with MiXCR into one record per CDR3 protein. The sample carries hundreds of thousands of distinct CDR3 sequences, about 15% recorded once. This specimen was CD4+ T cells sorted from PBMCs, taken around 2 years after vaccination. The receptors were gathered from a man between 50 and 69 years old who received an inactivated influenza vaccine.

The rearrangement uses TRBV30 and TRBJ2-7, with TRBD1 matching 7 bases. CDR3 size: 11 residues. V trimming: 8 bases; J trimming: 5 bases; junction bases outside the gene matches: 6. The germline gives CDR1 GTSNPN, CDR2 SVGIG (reference sequence). CDR3 region: CAGDRVNEQYF. The CDR3 DNA follows: TGTGCCGGAGACAGGGTCAACGAGCAGTACTTC.

The chain combines TRBV12-3 or TRBV12-4 with TRBJ1-6; 7 bases fit TRBD1. The CDR3 contains 15 residues. V lost 4 bases to trimming and J lost 5 bases; unmatched junction nucleotides: 5. CDR3 in DNA: TGTGCCAGCAGTTCGATGGGACAGCATAATTCACCCCTCCACTTT. As protein: CASSSMGQHNSPLHF.

The chain combines TRBV4-2 with TRBJ2-3; the D gene is possibly TRBD2 (5 bases). CDR1 is LGHNA and CDR2 is YNFKEQ in the germline V gene. V lost 4 bases, J lost 7 bases, and 15 bases lay in between. This CDR3 spans 14 amino acids. The DNA of the CDR3 is TGTGCCAGCAGCCTGCGGCCTGGGGAGAATACGCAGTATTTT. As protein: CASSLRPGENTQYF.

The chain is built from TRBV12-3 or TRBV12-4 and TRBJ1-6; D gene ambiguous. CDR3 size: 15 residues. Trimming left V 1 base short and J 7 bases short, with 11 bases between. In DNA form, the CDR3 reads TGTGCCAGCAGTTTAGTAGGGAATAGAAATTCACCCCTCCACTTT. Translation: CASSLVGNRNSPLHF.

Only a few counts were recorded for this clonotype. V gene TRBV6-5 combines with J gene TRBJ2-7, with 9 bases aligning to TRBD2. With V trimmed by 2 bases and J by 6 bases, 8 bases remained unmatched. Germline CDR1 MNHEY, CDR2 SVGAGI. CDR3 length: 15 amino acids. The DNA for the CDR3 is TGTGCCAGCAGTTACATTGGCGGGAGGGCCTCCGAGCAGTACTTC. Protein: CASSYIGGRASEQYF.

This clonotype has a handful of counts. This chain links TRBV20-1 with TRBJ2-3; 15 nucleotides agree with TRBD2. The CDR3 spans 18 residues. Trimming cost V 6 bases and J 0 bases; bases outside gene matches: 10. In germline, CDR1 is DFQATT, CDR2 SNEGSKA (reference sequence). The CDR3 protein is CSARGLAGGWLSTDTQYF. CDR3 sequence (DNA): TGCAGTGCCAGGGGACTAGCGGGAGGTTGGTTAAGCACAGATACGCAGTATTTT.

In its sample, this clonotype was seen many times. The chain carries TRBV29-1 and TRBJ1-4; 8 nucleotides match TRBD1. Germline CDR1 reads SQVTM; CDR2 reads ANQGSEA. CDR3 length: 13 residues. V gave up 6 bases and J gave up 1 base; unmatched junction bases: 1. This CDR3 reads CSVTGVTNEKLFF. CDR3 nucleotide sequence: TGCAGCGTGACAGGGGTAACTAATGAAAAACTGTTTTTT.

The chain employs TRBV6-1 and TRBJ1-6, with 7 bases aligning to TRBD1. J lost 0 bases, V lost 5 bases, and 13 bases had no gene match. The germline V gene encodes CDR1 MNHNS and CDR2 SASEGT. The CDR3 spans 19 residues. This CDR3 reads CASSRSGTAFSSYNSPLHF. The CDR3 DNA is TGTGCCAGCAGTCGATCCGGGACAGCTTTTAGCTCCTATAATTCACCCCTCCACTTT.

The V call is TRBV4-3, the J call TRBJ2-7; no clear D gene. Trimming shortened V by 0 bases and J by 7 bases, and 13 bases separated the two germline ends. The CDR3 runs to 14 residues. Germline CDR1 and CDR2: LGHNA and YSLEER. CDR3 residues: CASSQENGPREQYF. The DNA for the CDR3 is TGCGCCAGCAGCCAAGAGAACGGCCCTCGGGAGCAGTACTTC.

V and J are TRBV6-1 and TRBJ1-5; the D gene is possibly TRBD1 (5 bases). The V and J ends lost 7 bases and 8 bases respectively, with 15 bases between them. The germline V gene encodes CDR1 MNHNS and CDR2 SASEGT. The CDR3 extends over 13 amino acids. In nucleotides, the CDR3 is TGTGCCAGCACCCCCAGCCAGGGTGAGCCCCAGCATTTT. Translated, it gives CASTPSQGEPQHF.

This chain links TRBV10-3 with TRBJ2-2; 8 positions match TRBD1. Germline CDR1 is ENHRY and CDR2 is SYGVKD. The CDR3 is made up of 14 amino acids. V gave up 6 bases and J gave up 4 bases; unmatched junction bases: 4. In nucleotides, the CDR3 is TGTGCCATCAGGGCCGGGACAGGCACCGGGGAGCTGTTTTTT. Its translation is CAIRAGTGTGELFF.

CDR3 sequence reads: CASSESRVARYNEQFF. The DNA of the CDR3 is TGTGCCAGCAGTGAGTCCCGGGTCGCCCGGTACAATGAGCAGTTCTTC. J is TRBJ2-1 and V is TRBV25-1; D remains unclear. CDR3 length equals 16 residues. V was trimmed by 3 bases and J by 4 bases, leaving 16 bases between them. CDR1 is MGHDK and CDR2 is SYGVNS in the germline V gene.

The CDR3 spells CASSGNDRAGANVLTF. The DNA for the CDR3 is TGTGCCAGCAGCGGGAACGACAGGGCTGGGGCCAACGTCCTGACTTTC. The rearrangement joins TRBV5-6 to TRBJ2-6; TRBD1 matches at 7 bases. Germline V CDR1 and CDR2: SGHDT, YYEEEE. There are 16 residues in the CDR3. The ends lost 4 bases at V and 2 bases at J; junction bases unmatched: 6. The whole variable domain, filled in from reference TRBV5-6 and TRBJ2-6, reads DAGVTQSPTHLIKTRGQQVTLRCSPKSGHDTVSWYQQALGQGPQFIFQYYEEEERQRGNFPDRFSGHQFPNYSSELNVNALLLGDSALYLCASSGNDRAGANVLTFGAGSRLTVL.

This chain uses TRBV20-1 with TRBJ2-3; 8 bases are shared with TRBD1. CDR3 size: 13 residues. From germline, CDR1 is DFQATT and CDR2 SNEGSKA (reference sequence). The V segment lost 5 bases and the J segment 6 bases; nucleotides outside the gene matches: 7. The CDR3 reads CSADGTGRDTQYF. For the CDR3, the DNA is TGCAGTGCTGATGGGACAGGCAGGGATACGCAGTATTTT.

Only a few counts were recorded for this clonotype. V and J are TRBV7-9 and TRBJ2-7; D unclear. The CDR3 is made up of 17 amino acids. From germline, CDR1 is SEHNR and CDR2 FQNEAQ (reference sequence). V lost 1 base to trimming and J lost 2 bases, with 18 bases between them. The CDR3 DNA reads as TGTGCCAGCAGCTTAGGGACCGCTTCCAACTTAGCCTACGAGCAGTACTTC. As protein: CASSLGTASNLAYEQYF.

This chain connects TRBV12-3 or TRBV12-4 to TRBJ1-2, with a weak D call TRBD1 (5 bases). The CDR3 consists of 14 residues. V gave up 3 bases and J gave up 6 bases, with 14 bases separating them. The CDR3 protein is CASSLEGKANGYTF. The CDR3 bases are TGTGCCAGCAGTTTGGAGGGGAAGGCAAATGGCTACACCTTC.

This sequence joins TRBV7-6 and TRBJ2-3, with D unresolved. This CDR3 is 15 amino acids long. Looked up from germline, CDR1 is SGHVS and CDR2 is FNYEAQ. Trimming pared 5 bases from V and 0 bases from J, leaving 12 bases between. CDR3 nucleotides: TGTGCCAGCAGCGTTTTCGGCTCTAGCACAGATACGCAGTATTTT. It is translated as CASSVFGSSTDTQYF.

This clonotype has just a few counts. The rearrangement uses TRBV7-8 and TRBJ1-1; D is unclear. V was shortened by 0 bases and J by 8 bases, with 13 bases between the two germline ends. Germline CDR1 SGHVS, CDR2 FQNEAQ. CDR3 size: 14 residues. This CDR3 is CASSLAGRRGEAFF. The CDR3 DNA reads as TGTGCCAGCAGCTTAGCGGGGAGGCGGGGAGAAGCTTTCTTT.

This clonotype was seen only a few times. The chain links TRBV4-2 to TRBJ2-3; D possibly uses TRBD1 or TRBD2 (5 bases each). This CDR3 contains 18 residues. Germline V gives CDR1 LGHNA, CDR2 YNFKEQ. The germline V and J ends were trimmed by 4 bases and 1 base, with 21 bases remaining between them. Here the CDR3 reads CASSRHPGPLSRTDTQYF. In DNA, the CDR3 is TGTGCCAGCAGCCGACATCCGGGACCCTTGTCTCGCACAGATACGCAGTATTTT.

The gene calls are TRBV5-6 and TRBJ1-3; D not certain. Germline V gives CDR1 SGHDT, CDR2 YYEEEE. This CDR3 region has 14 residues. V was shortened by 2 bases and J by 0 bases, with 6 bases between the two germline ends. The CDR3 sequence: CASSLDPSGNTIYF. The CDR3, as DNA: TGTGCCAGCAGCTTAGATCCCTCTGGAAACACCATATATTTT.

Only a few counts were recorded for this clonotype. This chain uses TRBV12-3 or TRBV12-4 with TRBJ2-3; D possibly corresponds to TRBD1 (6 bases). The CDR3 spans 14 residues. The ends were cut back, 7 bases at V and 2 bases at J, with 13 bases in the middle. CDR3 in amino acids: CASNFGQSTDTQYF. CDR3 coding DNA: TGTGCCAGCAACTTTGGACAGTCCACAGATACGCAGTATTTT.